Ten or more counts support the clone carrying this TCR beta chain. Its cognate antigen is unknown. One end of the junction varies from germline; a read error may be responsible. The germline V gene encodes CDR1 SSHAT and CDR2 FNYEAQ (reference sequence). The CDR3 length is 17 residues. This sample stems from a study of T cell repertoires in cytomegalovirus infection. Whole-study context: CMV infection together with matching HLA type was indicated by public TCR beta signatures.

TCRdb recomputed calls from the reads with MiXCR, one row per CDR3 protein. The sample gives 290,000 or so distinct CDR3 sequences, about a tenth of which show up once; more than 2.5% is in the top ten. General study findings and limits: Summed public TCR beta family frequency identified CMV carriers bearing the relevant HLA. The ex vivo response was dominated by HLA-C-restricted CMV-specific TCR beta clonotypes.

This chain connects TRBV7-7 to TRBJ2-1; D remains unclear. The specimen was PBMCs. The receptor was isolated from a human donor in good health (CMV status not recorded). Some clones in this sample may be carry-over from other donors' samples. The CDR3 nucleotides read TGTGCTAGCAGCTCAAGATCCATCAGGAGCTCCTACAATGAGCAGTTCTTC. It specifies CASSSRSIRSSYNEQFF.